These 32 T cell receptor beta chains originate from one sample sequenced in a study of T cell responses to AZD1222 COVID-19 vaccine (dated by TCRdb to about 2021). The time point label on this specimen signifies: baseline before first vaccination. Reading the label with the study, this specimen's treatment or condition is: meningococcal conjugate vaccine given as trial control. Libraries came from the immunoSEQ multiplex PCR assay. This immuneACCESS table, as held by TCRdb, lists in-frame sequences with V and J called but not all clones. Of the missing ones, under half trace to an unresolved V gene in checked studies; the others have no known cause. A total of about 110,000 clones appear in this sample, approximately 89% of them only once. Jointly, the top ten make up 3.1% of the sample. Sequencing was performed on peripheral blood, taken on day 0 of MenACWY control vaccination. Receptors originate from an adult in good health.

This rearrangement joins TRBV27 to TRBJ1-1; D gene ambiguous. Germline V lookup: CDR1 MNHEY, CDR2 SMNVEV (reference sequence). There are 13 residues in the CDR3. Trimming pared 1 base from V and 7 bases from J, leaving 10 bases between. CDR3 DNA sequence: TGTGCCAGCAGTTTATATGAAGGCAATGAAGCTTTCTTT. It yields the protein CASSLYEGNEAFF.

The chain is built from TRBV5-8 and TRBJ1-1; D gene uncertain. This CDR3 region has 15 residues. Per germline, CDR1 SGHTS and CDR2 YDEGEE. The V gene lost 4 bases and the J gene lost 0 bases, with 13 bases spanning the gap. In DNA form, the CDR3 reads TGTGCCAGCAGCCCCCTGGGTGGGCTGAACACTGAAGCTTTCTTT. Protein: CASSPLGGLNTEAFF.

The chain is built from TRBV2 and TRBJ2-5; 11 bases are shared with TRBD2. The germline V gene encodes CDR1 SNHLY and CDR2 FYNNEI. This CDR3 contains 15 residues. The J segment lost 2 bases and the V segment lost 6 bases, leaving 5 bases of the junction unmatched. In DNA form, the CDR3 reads TGTGCCAGCAGCAAAACTAGCGGGGGACAAGAGACCCAGTACTTC. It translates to CASSKTSGGQETQYF.

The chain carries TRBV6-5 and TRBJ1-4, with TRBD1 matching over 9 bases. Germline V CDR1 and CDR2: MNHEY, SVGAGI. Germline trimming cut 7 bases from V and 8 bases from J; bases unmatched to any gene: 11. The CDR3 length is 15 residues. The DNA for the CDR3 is TGTGCCAGCACCCTGACCGGGACAGGGTACGAAAAACTGTTTTTT. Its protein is CASTLTGTGYEKLFF.

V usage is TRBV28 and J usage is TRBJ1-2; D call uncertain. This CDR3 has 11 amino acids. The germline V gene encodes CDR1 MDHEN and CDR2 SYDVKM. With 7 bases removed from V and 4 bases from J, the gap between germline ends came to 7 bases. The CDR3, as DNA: TGTGCCAGCACCGAAGCCTATGGCTACACCTTC. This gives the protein CASTEAYGYTF.

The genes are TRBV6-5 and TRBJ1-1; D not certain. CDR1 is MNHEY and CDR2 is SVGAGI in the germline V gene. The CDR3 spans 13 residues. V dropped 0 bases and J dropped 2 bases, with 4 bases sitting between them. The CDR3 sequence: CASSYSINTEAFF. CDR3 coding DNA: TGTGCCAGCAGTTACTCGATCAACACTGAAGCTTTCTTT.

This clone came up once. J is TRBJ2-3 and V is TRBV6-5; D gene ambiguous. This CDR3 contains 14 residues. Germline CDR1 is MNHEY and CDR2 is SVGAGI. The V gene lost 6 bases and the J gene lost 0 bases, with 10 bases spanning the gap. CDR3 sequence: CASSRYSSTDTQYF. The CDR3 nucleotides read TGTGCCAGCAGCCGATATTCTAGCACAGATACGCAGTATTTT.

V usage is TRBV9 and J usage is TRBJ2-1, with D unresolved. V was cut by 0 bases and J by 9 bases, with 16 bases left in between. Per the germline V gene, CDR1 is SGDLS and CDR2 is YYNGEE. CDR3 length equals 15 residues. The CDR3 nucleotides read TGTGCCAGCAGCGTAGTGGGGTCGGCCAAAGGTGAGCAGTTCTTC. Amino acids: CASSVVGSAKGEQFF.

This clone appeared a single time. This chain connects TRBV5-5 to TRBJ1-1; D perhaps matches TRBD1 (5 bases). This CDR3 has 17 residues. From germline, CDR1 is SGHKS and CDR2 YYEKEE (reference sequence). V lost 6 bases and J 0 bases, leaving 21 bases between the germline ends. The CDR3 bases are TGTGCCAGCAAACTCAGCGGGGACGGATTAATGAACACTGAAGCTTTCTTT. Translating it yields CASKLSGDGLMNTEAFF.

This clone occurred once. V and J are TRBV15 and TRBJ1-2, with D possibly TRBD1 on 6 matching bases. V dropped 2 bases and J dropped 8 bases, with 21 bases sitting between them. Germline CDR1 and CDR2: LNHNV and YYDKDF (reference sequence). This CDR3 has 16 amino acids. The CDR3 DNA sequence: TGTGCCACCAGCAGACCGGGGAGGAGCAGGGGTGGCGGCTACACCTTC. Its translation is CATSRPGRSRGGGYTF.

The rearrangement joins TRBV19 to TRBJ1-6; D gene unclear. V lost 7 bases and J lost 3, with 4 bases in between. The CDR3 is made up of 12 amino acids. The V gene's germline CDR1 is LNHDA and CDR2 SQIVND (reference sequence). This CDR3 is CASKIYNSPLHF. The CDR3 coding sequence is TGTGCCAGTAAGATCTATAATTCACCCCTCCACTTT.

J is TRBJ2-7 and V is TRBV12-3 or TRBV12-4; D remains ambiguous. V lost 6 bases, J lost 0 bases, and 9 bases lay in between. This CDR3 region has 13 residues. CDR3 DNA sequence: TGTGCCAGCAGGGGCACGAGCTCCTACGAGCAGTACTTC. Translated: CASRGTSSYEQYF.

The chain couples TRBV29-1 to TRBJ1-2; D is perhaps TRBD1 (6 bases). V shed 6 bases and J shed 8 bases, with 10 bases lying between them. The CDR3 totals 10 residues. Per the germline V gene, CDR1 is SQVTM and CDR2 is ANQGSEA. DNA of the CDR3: TGCAGCGTCTACAGGGACGGCTACACCTTC. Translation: CSVYRDGYTF.

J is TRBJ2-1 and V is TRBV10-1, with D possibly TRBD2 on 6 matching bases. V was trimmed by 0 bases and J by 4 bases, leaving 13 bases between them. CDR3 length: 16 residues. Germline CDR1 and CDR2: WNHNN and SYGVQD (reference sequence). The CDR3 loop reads CASSESAGPFYNEQFF. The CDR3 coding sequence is TGCGCCAGCAGTGAGTCTGCGGGGCCCTTTTACAATGAGCAGTTCTTC.

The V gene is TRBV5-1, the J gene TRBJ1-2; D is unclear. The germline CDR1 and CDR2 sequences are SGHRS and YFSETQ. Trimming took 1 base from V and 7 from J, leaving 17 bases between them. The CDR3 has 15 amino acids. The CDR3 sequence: CASSLSGGSRSGYTF. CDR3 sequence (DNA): TGCGCCAGCAGCTTGTCCGGAGGGAGTAGAAGTGGCTACACCTTC.

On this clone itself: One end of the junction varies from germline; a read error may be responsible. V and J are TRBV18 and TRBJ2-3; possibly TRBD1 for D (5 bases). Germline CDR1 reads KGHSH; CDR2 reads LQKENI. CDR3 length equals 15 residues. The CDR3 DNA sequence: TGTGCCAGTTCACAAGGGGATTCTGGCACAGATACGCAGTATTTT. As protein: CASSQGDSGTDTQYF.

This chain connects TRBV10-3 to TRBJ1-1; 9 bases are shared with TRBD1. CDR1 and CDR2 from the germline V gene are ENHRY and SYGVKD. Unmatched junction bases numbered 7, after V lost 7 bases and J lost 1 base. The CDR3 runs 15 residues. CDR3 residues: CAITGQGFANTEAFF. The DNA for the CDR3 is TGTGCCATCACCGGACAGGGGTTCGCGAACACTGAAGCTTTCTTT.

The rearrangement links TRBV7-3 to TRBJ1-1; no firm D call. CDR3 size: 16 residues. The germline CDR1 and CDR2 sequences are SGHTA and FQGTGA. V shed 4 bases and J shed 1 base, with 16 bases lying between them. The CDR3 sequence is CASSSDVASWNTEAFF. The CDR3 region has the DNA TGTGCCAGCAGCTCAGATGTGGCCAGTTGGAACACTGAAGCTTTCTTT.

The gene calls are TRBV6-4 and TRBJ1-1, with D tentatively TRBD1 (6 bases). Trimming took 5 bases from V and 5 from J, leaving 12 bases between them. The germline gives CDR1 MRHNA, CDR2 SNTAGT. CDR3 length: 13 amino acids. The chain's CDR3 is CASSQGLRTEAFF. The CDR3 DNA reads TGTGCCAGCAGTCAGGGGTTGCGAACTGAAGCTTTCTTT.

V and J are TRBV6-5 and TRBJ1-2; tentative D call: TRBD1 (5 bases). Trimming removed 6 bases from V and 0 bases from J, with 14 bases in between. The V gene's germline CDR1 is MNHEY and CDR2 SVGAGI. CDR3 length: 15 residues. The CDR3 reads CASRYPQASNYGYTF. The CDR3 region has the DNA TGTGCCAGCAGATATCCACAGGCCTCTAACTATGGCTACACCTTC.

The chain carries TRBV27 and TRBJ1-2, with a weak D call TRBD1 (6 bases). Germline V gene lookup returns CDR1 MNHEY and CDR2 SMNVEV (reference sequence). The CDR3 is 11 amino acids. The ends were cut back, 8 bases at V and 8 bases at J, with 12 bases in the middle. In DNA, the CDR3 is TGTGCCAGCGGCTCTCAGGGGGGCTACACCTTC. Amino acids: CASGSQGGYTF.

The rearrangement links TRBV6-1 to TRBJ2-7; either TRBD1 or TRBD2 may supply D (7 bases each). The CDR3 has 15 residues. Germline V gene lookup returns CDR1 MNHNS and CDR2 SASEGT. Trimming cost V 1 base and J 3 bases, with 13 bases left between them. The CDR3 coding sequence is TGTGCCAGCAGTGAAGGGGGACAGCGGGGCTACGAGCAGTACTTC. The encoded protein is CASSEGGQRGYEQYF.

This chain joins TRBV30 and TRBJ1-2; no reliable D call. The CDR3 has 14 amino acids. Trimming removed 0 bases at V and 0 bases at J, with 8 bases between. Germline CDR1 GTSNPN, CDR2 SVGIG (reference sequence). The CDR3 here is CAWSVGFPNYGYTF. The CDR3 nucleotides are TGTGCCTGGAGTGTAGGGTTCCCTAACTATGGCTACACCTTC. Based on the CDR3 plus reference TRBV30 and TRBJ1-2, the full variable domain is SQTIHQWPATLVQPVGSPLSLECTVEGTSNPNLYWYRQAAGRGLQLLFYSVGIGQISSEVPQNLSASRPQDRQFILSSKKLLLSDSGFYLCAWSVGFPNYGYTFGSGTRLTVV.

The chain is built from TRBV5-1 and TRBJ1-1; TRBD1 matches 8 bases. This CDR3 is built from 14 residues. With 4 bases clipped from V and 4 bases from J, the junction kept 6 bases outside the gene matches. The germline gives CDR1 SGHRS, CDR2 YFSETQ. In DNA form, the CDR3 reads TGCGCCAGCAGCCCGGACAGGGCGACCACTGAAGCTTTCTTT. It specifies CASSPDRATTEAFF.

The CDR3 DNA is TGTGCCAGCAGCTACAGGGGCCGGGCTCTCTATGGCTACACCTTC. As protein: CASSYRGRALYGYTF. The chain employs TRBV7-2 and TRBJ1-2; 7 bases agree with TRBD1. Germline-derived CDR1 and CDR2 are SGHTA and FQGNSA. The CDR3 is 15 amino acids. V was clipped by 4 bases and J by 4 bases; unmatched bases: 9.

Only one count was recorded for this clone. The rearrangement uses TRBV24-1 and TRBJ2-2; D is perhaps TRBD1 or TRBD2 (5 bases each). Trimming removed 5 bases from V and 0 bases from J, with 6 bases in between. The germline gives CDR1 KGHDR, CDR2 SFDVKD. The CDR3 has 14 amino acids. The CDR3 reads CATSGGANTGELFF. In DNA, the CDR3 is TGTGCCACCAGTGGAGGGGCGAACACCGGGGAGCTGTTTTTT.

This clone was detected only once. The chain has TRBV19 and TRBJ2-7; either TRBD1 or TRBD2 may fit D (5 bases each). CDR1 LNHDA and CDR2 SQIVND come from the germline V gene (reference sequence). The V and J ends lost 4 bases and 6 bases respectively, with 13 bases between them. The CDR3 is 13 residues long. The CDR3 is CASSTRQRGEQYF. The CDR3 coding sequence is TGTGCCAGTAGTACTAGACAGAGGGGCGAGCAGTACTTC. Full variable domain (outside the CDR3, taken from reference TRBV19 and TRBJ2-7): DGGITQSPKYLFRKEGQNVTLSCEQNLNHDAMYWYRQDPGQGLRLIYYSQIVNDFQKGDIAEGYSVSREKKESFPLTVTSAQKNPTAFYLCASSTRQRGEQYFGPGTRLTVT.

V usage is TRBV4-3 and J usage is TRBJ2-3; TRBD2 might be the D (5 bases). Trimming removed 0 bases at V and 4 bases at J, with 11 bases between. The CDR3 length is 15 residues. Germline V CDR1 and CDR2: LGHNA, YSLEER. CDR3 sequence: CASSQDHPGADTQYF. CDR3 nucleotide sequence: TGCGCCAGCAGCCAAGACCATCCCGGGGCAGATACGCAGTATTTT.

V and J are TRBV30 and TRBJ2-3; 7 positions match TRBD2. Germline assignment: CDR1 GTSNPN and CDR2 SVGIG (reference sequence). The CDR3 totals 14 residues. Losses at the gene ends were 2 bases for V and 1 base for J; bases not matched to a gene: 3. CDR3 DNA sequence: TGTGCCTGGAGTTTAAGCGGGGGCACAGATACGCAGTATTTT. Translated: CAWSLSGGTDTQYF. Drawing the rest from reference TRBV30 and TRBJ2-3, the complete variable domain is SQTIHQWPATLVQPVGSPLSLECTVEGTSNPNLYWYRQAAGRGLQLLFYSVGIGQISSEVPQNLSASRPQDRQFILSSKKLLLSDSGFYLCAWSLSGGTDTQYFGPGTRLTVL.

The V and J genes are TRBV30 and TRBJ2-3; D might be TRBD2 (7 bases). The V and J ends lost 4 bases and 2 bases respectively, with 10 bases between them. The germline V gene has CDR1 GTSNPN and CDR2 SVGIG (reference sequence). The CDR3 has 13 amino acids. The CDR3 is CAWTAGATDTQYF. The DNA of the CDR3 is TGTGCCTGGACCGCGGGGGCCACAGATACGCAGTATTTT.

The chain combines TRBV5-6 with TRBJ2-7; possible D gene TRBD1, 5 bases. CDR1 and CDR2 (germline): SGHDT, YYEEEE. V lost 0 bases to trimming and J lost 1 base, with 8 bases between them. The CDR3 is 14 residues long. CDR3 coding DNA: TGTGCCAGCAGCTTGGGGGCAGGGTCCTACGAGCAGTACTTC. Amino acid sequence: CASSLGAGSYEQYF. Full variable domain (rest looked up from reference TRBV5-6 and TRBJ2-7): DAGVTQSPTHLIKTRGQQVTLRCSPKSGHDTVSWYQQALGQGPQFIFQYYEEEERQRGNFPDRFSGHQFPNYSSELNVNALLLGDSALYLCASSLGAGSYEQYFGPGTRLTVT.

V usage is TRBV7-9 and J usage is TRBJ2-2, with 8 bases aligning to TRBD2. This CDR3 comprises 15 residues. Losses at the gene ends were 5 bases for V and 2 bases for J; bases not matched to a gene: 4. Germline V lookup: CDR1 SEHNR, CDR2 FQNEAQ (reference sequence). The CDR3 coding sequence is TGTGCCAGCAGCCATAGCGGGGCAAACACCGGGGAGCTGTTTTTT. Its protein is CASSHSGANTGELFF.